What follows are 8 T cell receptor beta chains derived from one specimen sequenced in a study of cytomegalovirus exposure and HLA in healthy donors. This PCR relied on a set of 60 Vbeta primers and 13 Jbeta primers. This table comes from immunoSEQ multiplex PCR, and its TCRdb copy is limited to in-frame clones, with some not included. The sample consists of under 200,000 clones, roughly four fifths of them appearing once. Sequences were obtained from PBMCs. The receptors stem from a male donor in good health and CMV-seropositive.

This clone has more than one count but fewer than ten. This sequence joins TRBV10-1 and TRBJ1-4; TRBD1 might be the D (6 bases). The germline CDR1 and CDR2 sequences are WNHNN and SYGVQD (reference sequence). CDR3 length: 13 amino acids. V lost 6 bases to trimming and J lost 7 bases, with 12 bases between them. CDR3 sequence reads: CASSRQDGEKLFF. Written as DNA, the CDR3 is TGCGCCAGCAGCCGACAGGATGGTGAAAAACTGTTTTTT.

The chain couples TRBV29-1 to TRBJ1-1, with 8 positions matching TRBD1. V lost 7 bases and J lost 7; bases outside the gene matches: 2. This CDR3 has 10 residues. The germline V gene encodes CDR1 SQVTM and CDR2 ANQGSEA. The CDR3 here is CSDDRGEAFF. The CDR3 DNA reads TGCAGCGACGACAGGGGTGAAGCTTTCTTT.

The rearrangement links TRBV5-4 to TRBJ2-5; 8 nucleotides agree with TRBD1. V was clipped by 2 bases and J by 4 bases; unmatched bases: 7. The CDR3 extends over 15 amino acids. CDR1 and CDR2 (germline): SGHNT, YYREEE (reference sequence). The CDR3 bases are TGTGCCAGCAGCTTTACCCCCAGGGGGCCAGAGACCCAGTACTTC. It specifies CASSFTPRGPETQYF.

V usage is TRBV9 and J usage is TRBJ1-2; 7 bases match TRBD1. The CDR3 length is 19 residues. CDR1 SGDLS and CDR2 YYNGEE come from the germline V gene. V trimming: 0 bases; J trimming: 6 bases; junction bases outside the gene matches: 20. The CDR3 spells CASSVVPSARRAQGDGYTF. For the CDR3, the DNA is TGTGCCAGCAGCGTAGTCCCGTCGGCGCGTCGGGCGCAGGGGGATGGCTACACCTTC.

The chain recombines TRBV10-3 with TRBJ2-1; 8 bases agree with TRBD1. CDR1 is ENHRY, CDR2 SYGVKD, per germline. V lost 3 bases to trimming and J lost 1 base; unmatched junction nucleotides: 8. This CDR3 spans 17 amino acids. CDR3 sequence: CAISERGQGLSYNEQFF. The CDR3, as DNA: TGTGCCATCAGTGAAAGAGGACAGGGCCTTTCCTACAATGAGCAGTTCTTC.

The gene calls are TRBV15 and TRBJ2-3; 11 nucleotides match TRBD2. V shed 6 bases and J 2 bases; nucleotides not matched to a gene: 10. Per the germline V gene, CDR1 is LNHNV and CDR2 is YYDKDF (reference sequence). The CDR3 sequence is 17 residues long. The CDR3 is CATSNRLAGSVTDTQYF. CDR3 sequence (DNA): TGTGCCACCAGTAATCGACTAGCGGGAAGTGTCACAGATACGCAGTATTTT.

The CDR3 protein is CASSPLAQAVRGYTF. The CDR3 nucleotides are TGTGCCAGCTCACCACTTGCACAGGCGGTTCGTGGCTACACCTTC. The chain combines TRBV18 with TRBJ1-2; weak D call: TRBD1 (5 bases). Trimming took 1 base from V and 7 from J, leaving 16 bases between them. This CDR3 contains 15 residues. Germline values: CDR1 KGHSH, CDR2 LQKENI.

J is TRBJ1-5 and V is TRBV4-1; the match to TRBD1 covers 8 bases. V dropped 0 bases and J dropped 6; count of bases not matched to a gene: 4. The germline V gene encodes CDR1 MGHRA and CDR2 YSYEKL. The CDR3 covers 15 residues. The chain's CDR3 is CASSQDTGGGQPQHF. The CDR3 bases are TGCGCCAGCAGCCAAGACACAGGGGGAGGTCAGCCCCAGCATTTT.